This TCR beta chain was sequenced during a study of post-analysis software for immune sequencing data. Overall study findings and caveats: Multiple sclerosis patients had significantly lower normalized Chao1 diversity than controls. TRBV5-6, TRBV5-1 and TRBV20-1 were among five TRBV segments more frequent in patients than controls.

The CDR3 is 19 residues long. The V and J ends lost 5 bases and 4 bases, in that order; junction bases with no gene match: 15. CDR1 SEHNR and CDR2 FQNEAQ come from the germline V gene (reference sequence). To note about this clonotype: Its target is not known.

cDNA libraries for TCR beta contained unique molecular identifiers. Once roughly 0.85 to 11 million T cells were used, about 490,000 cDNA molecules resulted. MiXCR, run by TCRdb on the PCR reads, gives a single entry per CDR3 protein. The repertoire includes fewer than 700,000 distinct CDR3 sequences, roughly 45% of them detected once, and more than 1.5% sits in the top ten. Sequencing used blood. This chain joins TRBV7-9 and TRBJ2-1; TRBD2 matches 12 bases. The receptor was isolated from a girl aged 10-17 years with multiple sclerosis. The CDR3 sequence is CASSLPLAGGRRIYNEQFF. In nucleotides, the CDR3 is TGTGCCAGCAGCCTCCCCCTAGCGGGAGGGCGGAGGATTTACAATGAGCAGTTCTTC.